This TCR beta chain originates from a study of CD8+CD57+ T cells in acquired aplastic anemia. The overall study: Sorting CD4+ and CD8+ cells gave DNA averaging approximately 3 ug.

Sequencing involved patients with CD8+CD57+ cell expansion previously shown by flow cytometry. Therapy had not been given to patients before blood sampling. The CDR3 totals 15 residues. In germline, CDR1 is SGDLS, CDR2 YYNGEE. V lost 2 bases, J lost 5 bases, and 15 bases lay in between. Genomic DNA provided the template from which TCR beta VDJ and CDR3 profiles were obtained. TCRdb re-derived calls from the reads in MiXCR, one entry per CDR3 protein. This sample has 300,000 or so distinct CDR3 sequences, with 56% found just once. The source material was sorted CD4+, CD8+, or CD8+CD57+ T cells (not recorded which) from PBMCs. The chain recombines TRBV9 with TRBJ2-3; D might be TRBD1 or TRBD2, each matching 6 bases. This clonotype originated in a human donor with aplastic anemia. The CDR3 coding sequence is TGTGCCAGCAGCGTCGGGACTGGGGGCCTAGATACGCAGTATTTT. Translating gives CASSVGTGGLDTQYF.